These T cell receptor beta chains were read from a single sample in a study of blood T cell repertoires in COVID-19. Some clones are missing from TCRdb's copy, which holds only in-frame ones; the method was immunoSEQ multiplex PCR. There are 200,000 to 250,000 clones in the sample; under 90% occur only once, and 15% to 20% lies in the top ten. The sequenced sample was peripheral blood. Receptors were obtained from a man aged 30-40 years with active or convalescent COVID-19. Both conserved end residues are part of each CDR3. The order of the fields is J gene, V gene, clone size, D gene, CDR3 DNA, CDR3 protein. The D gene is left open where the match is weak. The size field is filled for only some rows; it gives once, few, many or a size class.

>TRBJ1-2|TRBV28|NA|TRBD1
TGTGCCAGCGGATTACAGGGGGCTAACTATGGCTACACCTTC
CASGLQGANYGYTF
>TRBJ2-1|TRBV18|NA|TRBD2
TGTGCCAGCTCACCGTCGGGACTAGCGGGAGCCCCTGAGCAGTTCTTC
CASSPSGLAGAPEQFF
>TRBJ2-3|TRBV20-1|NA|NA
TGCAGTGCCGCTAACTCAGATACGCAGTATTTT
CSAANSDTQYF
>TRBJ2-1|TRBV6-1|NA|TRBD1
TGTGCCAGCAGTGTCCCGGGACAGGGAGCCTCCAGCTACAATGAGCAGTTCTTC
CASSVPGQGASSYNEQFF
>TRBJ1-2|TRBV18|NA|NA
TGTGCCAGCTCTCCCGCCGGAGGGGCGAAATATGGCTACACCTTC
CASSPAGGAKYGYTF
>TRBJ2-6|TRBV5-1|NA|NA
TGCGCCAGCAGCGACTCCAGCTCTGGGGCCAACGTCCTGACTTTC
CASSDSSSGANVLTF
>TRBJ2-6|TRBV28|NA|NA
TGTGCCAGCAGTTTTGGAGGGTCTGGGGCCAACGTCCTGACTTTC
CASSFGGSGANVLTF
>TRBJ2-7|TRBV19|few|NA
TGTGCCAGTAGTATTGGATTGACGGGCTCCTACGAGCAGTACTTC
CASSIGLTGSYEQYF
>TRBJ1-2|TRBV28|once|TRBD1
TGTGCCACCGACAGGGAAGGTGGCTACACCTTC
CATDREGGYTF
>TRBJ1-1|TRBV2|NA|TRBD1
TGTGCCAGCAGAGAGACAGGGGCCAGTGATGAAGCTTTCTTT
CASRETGASDEAFF
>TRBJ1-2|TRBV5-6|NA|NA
TGTGCCAGCAGCTTGAGAGGGGGAACGTATGGCTACACCTTC
CASSLRGGTYGYTF
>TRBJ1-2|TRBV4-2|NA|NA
TGTGCCAGCAGCCAAGGTGAAACGGTGGGGGCGAGTGGCTACACCTTC
CASSQGETVGASGYTF
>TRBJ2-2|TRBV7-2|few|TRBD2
TGTGCCAGCAGCTCCCCGGGACTAGACTACACCGGGGAGCTGTTTTTT
CASSSPGLDYTGELFF
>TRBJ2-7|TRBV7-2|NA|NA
TGTGCCAGCAGCCTCGATAGGGGGTCTCCCTACGAGCAGTACTTC
CASSLDRGSPYEQYF
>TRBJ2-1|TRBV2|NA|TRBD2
TGTGCCAGCAGGGACACTAGCGGGAGGGCCTCGTTCTTC
CASRDTSGRASFF